The T cell receptor beta chain under discussion was sequenced for a study of cytomegalovirus exposure and HLA in healthy donors. Study-level results: The study listed under 200 cytomegalovirus-associated TCR beta chains.

60 Vbeta and 13 Jbeta primers were used in PCR. Data came from immunoSEQ multiplex PCR; TCRdb stores just in-frame clones and leaves some out. Here the sample spans 150,000 to 200,000 clones, 70% to 90% being singletons. CDR3 length equals 16 residues. Trimming stripped 0 bases from V and 0 bases from J, with 6 bases between. CDR1 is SGHDN, CDR2 FVKESK, per germline. The table lists this clone with a few counts. Its antigen is unidentified. The sequence derives from a man between 18 and 29 years old in good health and CMV-seropositive. The sequenced sample was PBMCs. The chain joins TRBV14 to TRBJ1-6; D not resolved. The CDR3 protein is CASSQDLGSYNSPLHF. CDR3 bases: TGTGCCAGCAGCCAAGATCTCGGCTCCTATAATTCACCCCTCCACTTT.